This T cell receptor beta chain was captured by sequencing in a study of cytomegalovirus exposure and HLA in healthy donors (dated by TCRdb to the late 2010s). Study-level background: A later analysis indicated that the roughly 130 validation repertoires were generated on the platform also employed for the roughly 650 repertoires of the first cohort. The study aimed to test whether signatures of past pathogen exposure could be identified by cataloging public T cell receptors. In addition to the first cohort of 500 to 850 subjects, a separate validation cohort of 120 different subjects was used. To predict cytomegalovirus infection status, the study combined high-throughput TCR immunosequencing, statistical association of individual TCRs with disease status, and machine learning. On the study overall, not on this receptor specifically: Cytomegalovirus status was reported to be diagnosed by the classifier with high specificity and sensitivity in both the original and validation cohorts. A few of the identified cytomegalovirus-associated TCR beta chains were confirmed in vitro to be specific for cytomegalovirus antigens. Subsequent analysis determined that TCRs grouped into clusters in the first cohort also showed a tendency toward co-occurrence across the 90 to 150 validation repertoires, and 85% to 95% of cluster scores exceeded 0. Most TCR sequences were observed very rarely across donors, whereas some public TCRs were present in many individuals. The authors suggested that the approach could potentially be generalized to other disease states and immunological phenotypes. The validation cohort had no HLA typing available for a later analysis, so co-occurrence within that cohort was assessed over all 120 or so repertoires. In the study, approximately 160 TCR beta chains were listed as associated with cytomegalovirus.

The donors were included in the validation cohort of approximately 120 subjects, a group kept apart from the roughly 700-subject first cohort. Library construction relied on the immunoSEQ multiplex PCR assay. As for how the authors treated the data: A statistical classification framework was developed to diagnose cytomegalovirus status using the catalog of TCR beta chain sequences. TCRdb provides this immuneACCESS table in a form limited to in-frame rearrangements. Some clones are lacking; in checked studies, under half of them reflect an unresolved V gene, and why the rest are absent is not known. The DNA was the basis for D and trimming; V, J and clone size are from that table. The sample table records around 150,000 clones; 80% to 85% of these occur just once. Roughly 10% of the sample is in the top ten clones. As for this clone: This clone's antigen is unknown. Base qualities are missing; no much larger clone stands one base away.

This sequence originates from a man aged 25 to 40 in good health and CMV-seropositive. Sequenced sample: PBMCs.

This receptor has the CDR3 CASSETAGAETQYF. The DNA reads as follows: TGTGCCAGCAGCGAGACGGCCGGAGCGGAGACCCAGTACTTC. The chain was built from TRBV11-3 and TRBJ2-5; the D gene identity is not certain. V and J lose 5 bases and 5 bases, and a span of 15 bases separates them. The CDR1 and CDR2 encoded by the germline V gene are SGHNT and YENEEA. There are 14 amino acids in the CDR3, from cysteine to phenylalanine inclusive. Only CDR3 DNA remains: 42 bases, in frame from the first base.